Shown below are 13 T cell receptor beta chains from a single sample sequenced in a study of regulatory T cells in long-lasting Graves disease. Construction of the TCR beta libraries employed iRepertoire HTBI primers in conjunction with Arm-PCR of CDR3 regions. MiXCR, run by TCRdb on the multiplex PCR reads, gives a single entry per CDR3 protein. The top ten clones hold over 7% of a sample with about half a million distinct CDR3 sequences, 12% of them seen once. Time point noted: newly diagnosed GD, antithyroid drugs for less than 3 months. From PBMCs, RNA was extracted and then used to make the TCR library. The same data also went into a second study, on T cells in Graves' hyperthyroidism and ophthalmopathy.

Sequences were derived from peripheral blood mononuclear cells (PBMCs), sampled at new diagnosis, from a patient treated with antithyroid drugs. These receptors came from a woman aged 25 to 39 with Graves disease.

Comment on this clonotype: A read error may explain this, as a much larger clone is one base away. The J gene is TRBJ2-3, the V gene TRBV30; the D gene is possibly TRBD1 (6 bases). The CDR3 has 16 residues. Germline CDR1 and CDR2: GTSNPN and SVGIG (reference sequence). CDR3 in amino acids: CVWSRGTAASTDTQYF. The DNA of the CDR3 is TGTGTCTGGAGTAGGGGGACGGCGGCCAGCACAGATACGCAGTATTTT.

A few counts support this clonotype. A much bigger clone sits one base away, suggesting this may be a read error. The J gene is TRBJ2-5, the V gene TRBV6-5; possible D gene TRBD1, 6 bases. With the DNA end fitting TRBJ2-1 better, the J assignment may be wrong. CDR3 size: 20 residues. From germline, CDR1 is MNHEY and CDR2 SVGAGI. CDR3 DNA: TGTGCCAGCAGTTACTCGAATAGCTTGTTCCCAGGGGAATTTGGGAATGAGCAGTTCTTC. Translation gives CASSYSNSLFPGEFGNEQFF.

In its sample, this clonotype was seen a few times. V and J are TRBV7-2 and TRBJ1-1; no firm D call. The CDR3 has 15 residues. Germline CDR1 reads SGHTA; CDR2 reads FQGNSA. V shed 2 bases and J shed 0 bases, with 10 bases lying between them. CDR3 region: CASSLSARMNTEAFF. CDR3 bases: TGTGCCAGCAGCTTATCGGCCAGAATGAACACTGAAGCTTTCTTT.

In this sample, this clonotype turned up many times. The rearrangement joins TRBV12-3 or TRBV12-4 to TRBJ1-2, with D hard to call. The ends were cut back, 5 bases at V and 4 bases at J, with 11 bases in the middle. This CDR3 has 13 residues. CDR3 DNA sequence: TGTGCCAGCAGTCGGGAGTCCTTCTATGGCTACACCTTC. It codes for CASSRESFYGYTF.

At least ten counts were recorded for this clonotype. V gene TRBV30 combines with J gene TRBJ1-4, with D hard to call. V lost 3 bases and J 5 bases, leaving 16 bases between the germline ends. The CDR3 has 15 residues. Germline-derived CDR1 and CDR2 are GTSNPN and SVGIG (reference sequence). CDR3 nucleotide sequence: TGTGCCTGGAGCAAACAGATATCCCGGAATGAAAAACTGTTTTTT. It codes for CAWSKQISRNEKLFF.

Many counts were recorded for this clonotype. The rearrangement uses TRBV11-2 and TRBJ1-2; D unresolved. V was cut by 1 base and J by 0 bases, with 9 bases left in between. CDR3 length: 15 amino acids. Germline CDR1 and CDR2: SGHAT and FQNNGV. In DNA, the CDR3 is TGTGCCAGCAGCTTAGGCTATGCATCTAACTATGGCTACACCTTC. Amino acid sequence: CASSLGYASNYGYTF.

This clonotype was found many times. This sequence joins TRBV24-1 and TRBJ2-7, with D maybe TRBD1 (6 bases). Germline-derived CDR1 and CDR2 are KGHDR and SFDVKD. This CDR3 has 13 amino acids. Deletions cut 3 bases from V and 3 bases from J, with 8 bases between. The CDR3 loop is CATSDGTRYEQYF. The CDR3 region has the DNA TGTGCCACCAGTGATGGGACACGCTACGAGCAGTACTTC.

This clonotype was seen ten or more times. The V and J genes are TRBV24-1 and TRBJ2-1; 10 nucleotides match TRBD2. This CDR3 has 15 residues. CDR1 KGHDR and CDR2 SFDVKD come from the germline V gene. The junction had 4 bases not matched to a gene; V was cut back by 4 bases and J by 5 bases. The CDR3 region is CATSESGRDHNEQFF. For the CDR3, the DNA is TGTGCCACCAGTGAAAGCGGGAGGGACCACAATGAGCAGTTCTTC.

This clonotype was detected ten times or more. The chain has TRBV19 and TRBJ2-3; TRBD1 agrees at 9 bases. V lost 7 bases and J lost 3; bases outside the gene matches: 8. The germline V gene has CDR1 LNHDA and CDR2 SQIVND (reference sequence). This CDR3 has 15 amino acids. The CDR3 spells CASTDDRGKTDTQYF. The CDR3 region has the DNA TGTGCCAGTACCGACGACAGGGGGAAAACAGATACGCAGTATTTT.

This clonotype was detected ten times or more. The chain couples TRBV11-2 to TRBJ2-1; 7 bases line up with TRBD2. Germline V gene lookup returns CDR1 SGHAT and CDR2 FQNNGV. This CDR3 comprises 15 residues. The trim removed 7 bases at V and 0 bases at J, leaving 6 bases unmatched. The CDR3 region has the DNA TGTGCCAGCACTTTCAGGGAGGGCTCCTACAATGAGCAGTTCTTC. Protein sequence: CASTFREGSYNEQFF.

This clonotype has a count of ten or more. Mismatch with germline at one junction end may stem from a read error. The chain joins TRBV7-8 to TRBJ2-1, with TRBD2 matching 13 bases. CDR1 SGHVS and CDR2 FQNEAQ come from the germline V gene. This CDR3 is built from 14 residues. CDR3 in amino acids: CASSVGLAGNGQFF. The CDR3 DNA sequence: TGTGCCAGCAGCGTGGGACTAGCGGGGAATGGGCAGTTCTTC.

This clonotype was found many times. The chain uses TRBV20-1 and TRBJ1-1, with 9 bases identical to TRBD1. CDR1 and CDR2 (germline): DFQATT, SNEGSKA (reference sequence). CDR3 length: 13 residues. The trim removed 8 bases at V and 0 bases at J, leaving 4 bases unmatched. CDR3: CSNDRGMNTEAFF. CDR3 nucleotides: TGCAGTAATGACAGGGGGATGAACACTGAAGCTTTCTTT.

This clonotype was counted many times. This rearrangement joins TRBV2 to TRBJ2-5; D ambiguous. This CDR3 region has 13 residues. The ends were cut back, 5 bases at V and 1 base at J, with 8 bases in the middle. Germline loops: CDR1 SNHLY, CDR2 FYNNEI. CDR3 sequence reads: CASSPTIQETQYF. CDR3 in DNA: TGTGCCAGCAGTCCGACGATCCAAGAGACCCAGTACTTC.